The 26 T cell receptor beta chains reported below all come from one sample, sequenced in a study of blood T cell repertoires in COVID-19. The assay was immunoSEQ multiplex PCR, and TCRdb's table has in-frame clones only and misses some. The repertoire holds about 49,000 clones, approximately 90% seen once, with 5% in the top ten. Material for sequencing was peripheral blood. The source is a middle-aged man with active COVID-19.

This chain joins TRBV29-1 and TRBJ2-7; 10 bases map to TRBD2. The ends lost 5 bases at V and 5 bases at J; junction bases unmatched: 6. This CDR3 region has 13 residues. Germline V gene lookup returns CDR1 SQVTM and CDR2 ANQGSEA. CDR3 DNA: TGCAGCGTTCGGACTAGCGGCGGCGACGAGCAGTACTTC. It translates to CSVRTSGGDEQYF.

The rearrangement uses TRBV27 and TRBJ1-1, with 7 bases that match TRBD1. This CDR3 spans 14 amino acids. Germline V lookup: CDR1 MNHEY, CDR2 SMNVEV (reference sequence). With 3 bases clipped from V and 5 bases from J, the junction kept 6 bases outside the gene matches. The CDR3 here is CASSLEGGWTEAFF. The DNA of the CDR3 is TGTGCCAGCAGTTTGGAAGGGGGCTGGACTGAAGCTTTCTTT.

The rearrangement links TRBV5-4 to TRBJ2-7, with 7 bases identical to TRBD1. Germline V gene sequence: CDR1 SGHNT, CDR2 YYREEE (reference sequence). This CDR3 contains 16 residues. Germline trimming cut 4 bases from V and 0 bases from J; bases unmatched to any gene: 10. The DNA for the CDR3 is TGTGCCAGCAGCCCGCCCCCGGGACAGAGCTCCTACGAGCAGTACTTC. It is translated as CASSPPPGQSSYEQYF.

This chain joins TRBV28 and TRBJ2-5; 11 bases map to TRBD1. The germline gives CDR1 MDHEN, CDR2 SYDVKM. The CDR3 sequence is 18 residues long. Trimming removed 6 bases from V and 3 bases from J; junction bases left unmatched: 15. CDR3 nucleotide sequence: TGTGCCAGCAGCCAGCCGGGACAGGGGGTCGTCTTGGAAGAGACCCAGTACTTC. It specifies CASSQPGQGVVLEETQYF.

The chain links TRBV28 to TRBJ1-1; 7 bases are shared with TRBD1. The CDR3 is 14 residues long. Per the germline V gene, CDR1 is MDHEN and CDR2 is SYDVKM. Trimming cost V 6 bases and J 5 bases; bases outside gene matches: 9. The CDR3 DNA reads as TGTGCCAGCAGCATTACCGACAGGGTAACTGAAGCTTTCTTT. Amino acids: CASSITDRVTEAFF.

V is TRBV27 and J is TRBJ1-4; D ambiguous. The germline CDR1 and CDR2 sequences are MNHEY and SMNVEV (reference sequence). The CDR3 runs to 15 residues. The V and J ends lost 5 bases and 3 bases respectively, with 13 bases between them. The CDR3 here is CASSAMVGPNEKLFF. The CDR3 bases are TGTGCCAGCAGTGCAATGGTTGGGCCTAATGAAAAACTGTTTTTT.

CDR3 sequence reads: CASSQGSREYF. CDR3 nucleotides: TGTGCCAGCAGCCAGGGCTCGAGGGAGTACTTC. This chain joins TRBV3-1 (or the pseudogene TRBV3-2) and TRBJ2-7, with TRBD2 as a possible D gene (5 bases). V lost 3 bases and J 11 bases, leaving 11 bases between the germline ends. Germline CDR1 and CDR2: LGHDT and YNNKEL (reference sequence). The CDR3 contains 11 residues.

V usage is TRBV6-5 and J usage is TRBJ2-7; 7 bases are a match to TRBD1. CDR3 length: 14 amino acids. Losses at the gene ends were 6 bases for V and 2 bases for J; bases not matched to a gene: 7. Germline V lookup: CDR1 MNHEY, CDR2 SVGAGI. The CDR3 loop is CASRRGQGPYEQYF. CDR3 nucleotides: TGTGCCAGCAGGAGGGGGCAGGGTCCCTACGAGCAGTACTTC.

This chain links TRBV6-6 with TRBJ2-5, with D possibly matching TRBD1 (6 bases). The CDR3 is 14 amino acids. V was pared by 6 bases and J by 4 bases, with 15 bases between. The germline CDR1 and CDR2 sequences are MNHNY and SVGAGI (reference sequence). The CDR3: CASSFDRFGETQYF. CDR3 DNA: TGTGCCAGCAGCTTCGACAGGTTCGGAGAGACCCAGTACTTC.

V is TRBV6-5 and J is TRBJ2-1; D is possibly TRBD2 (5 bases). This CDR3 comprises 14 residues. Germline lookup yields CDR1 MNHEY and CDR2 SVGAGI. Between the trimmed V and J ends, which lost 6 bases and 4 bases, there was a span of 13 bases. This CDR3 is CASSLNPGYNEQFF. DNA of the CDR3: TGTGCCAGCAGCCTTAATCCGGGGTACAATGAGCAGTTCTTC.

The V call is TRBV28, the J call TRBJ1-2, with D tentatively TRBD1 (5 bases). V lost 4 bases to trimming and J lost 7 bases, with 16 bases between them. The CDR3 extends over 14 amino acids. Germline CDR1 reads MDHEN; CDR2 reads SYDVKM. The CDR3 here is CASSSLLQGRGYTF. The CDR3 DNA follows: TGTGCCAGCAGTTCCCTCCTCCAGGGCCGTGGCTACACCTTC.

This sequence joins TRBV6-5 and TRBJ1-2, with 9 positions matching TRBD1. The CDR3 has 15 amino acids. V shed 4 bases and J 4 bases; nucleotides not matched to a gene: 7. The germline V gene has CDR1 MNHEY and CDR2 SVGAGI. The CDR3 DNA reads as TGTGCCAGCAGTTCCTGGACAGGGGAGGCCTATGGCTACACCTTC. Encoded protein: CASSSWTGEAYGYTF.

This chain links TRBV11-2 with TRBJ2-7; 11 nucleotides match TRBD2. The CDR3 extends over 14 amino acids. V lost 5 bases, J lost 5 bases, and 5 bases stayed unmatched. Looked up from germline, CDR1 is SGHAT and CDR2 is FQNNGV. CDR3 bases: TGTGCCAGCAGCATCGGACTAGCGGGTGACGAGCAGTACTTC. Protein product: CASSIGLAGDEQYF.

The chain joins TRBV7-9 to TRBJ2-1, with D possibly matching TRBD2 (6 bases). The V end lost 0 bases, the J end lost 0 bases, and 15 bases lay between the germline ends. Per germline, CDR1 SEHNR and CDR2 FQNEAQ (reference sequence). The CDR3 extends over 18 amino acids. The CDR3 loop is CASSLASFGGVSYNEQFF. The CDR3 DNA is TGTGCCAGCAGCTTAGCGTCGTTCGGAGGGGTCTCCTACAATGAGCAGTTCTTC.

V is TRBV7-3 and J is TRBJ2-1, with 13 bases aligning to TRBD2. V lost 2 bases and J lost 7; bases outside the gene matches: 5. CDR1 and CDR2 (germline): SGHTA, FQGTGA. The length of the CDR3 is 16 residues. CDR3 in DNA: TGTGCCAGCAGCTTAGCTGGACTAGCGGGAGAGAATGAGCAGTTCTTC. Its translation is CASSLAGLAGENEQFF.

CDR3 coding DNA: TGTGCCAGCAGCCAAGGCTCTTTCCGGGGACTAGCTCCCGGGGAGCTGTTTTTT. It codes for CASSQGSFRGLAPGELFF. The rearrangement uses TRBV3-1 (or the pseudogene TRBV3-2) and TRBJ2-2, with TRBD2 matching 9 bases. Unmatched junction bases numbered 12, after V lost 1 base and J lost 6 bases. The germline V gene encodes CDR1 LGHDT and CDR2 YNNKEL (reference sequence). CDR3 length equals 18 residues.

The genes are TRBV3-1 (or the pseudogene TRBV3-2) and TRBJ2-5, with D unclear. From germline, CDR1 is LGHDT and CDR2 YNNKEL (reference sequence). Trimming shortened V by 0 bases and J by 5 bases, and 16 bases separated the two germline ends. The CDR3 loop spans 16 amino acids. The CDR3 here is CASSQDSQILYETQYF. CDR3 nucleotide sequence: TGTGCCAGCAGCCAAGATTCGCAGATCCTTTACGAGACCCAGTACTTC.

The chain joins TRBV30 to TRBJ1-2; TRBD1 aligns across 7 bases. Germline V gene sequence: CDR1 GTSNPN, CDR2 SVGIG (reference sequence). The CDR3 extends over 12 amino acids. V lost 4 bases and J lost 7; bases outside the gene matches: 6. The CDR3 region is CAWKTGSFGYTF. Here the CDR3 DNA reads TGTGCCTGGAAGACAGGGTCTTTTGGCTACACCTTC.

The V and J genes are TRBV5-1 and TRBJ2-5; D ambiguous. Germline CDR1 is SGHRS and CDR2 is YFSETQ. Between the trimmed V and J ends, which lost 5 bases and 4 bases, there was a span of 15 bases. This CDR3 has 14 amino acids. This chain's CDR3 is CASSPLPVRETQYF. The CDR3 region has the DNA TGCGCCAGCAGTCCCCTCCCCGTTCGAGAGACCCAGTACTTC.

The CDR3 coding sequence is TGTGCCAGCAGGCTCAGGGGGCGTGACTATGGCTACACCTTC. It encodes CASRLRGRDYGYTF. The chain recombines TRBV28 with TRBJ1-2, with 8 bases matching TRBD1. Germline loops: CDR1 MDHEN, CDR2 SYDVKM. J lost 3 bases, V lost 6 bases, and 6 bases had no gene match. This CDR3 region has 14 residues.

The chain combines TRBV24-1 with TRBJ1-4; the D gene is possibly TRBD1 (6 bases). Trimming cost V 5 bases and J 8 bases, with 17 bases left between them. Looked up from germline, CDR1 is KGHDR and CDR2 is SFDVKD. The CDR3 spans 15 residues. CDR3 in amino acids: CATSGGGPPDEKLFF. Here the CDR3 DNA reads TGTGCCACCAGTGGAGGGGGACCGCCGGACGAAAAACTGTTTTTT.

The genes are TRBV30 and TRBJ2-1, with TRBD2 matching over 7 bases. This CDR3 has 13 residues. V lost 0 bases, J lost 6 bases, and 2 bases stayed unmatched. Germline CDR1 GTSNPN, CDR2 SVGIG (reference sequence). CDR3 nucleotide sequence: TGTGCCTGGAGTGTGGGAGGGGCCAATGAGCAGTTCTTC. This sequence encodes CAWSVGGANEQFF. The full variable domain, its missing parts supplied by reference TRBV30 and TRBJ2-1, is SQTIHQWPATLVQPVGSPLSLECTVEGTSNPNLYWYRQAAGRGLQLLFYSVGIGQISSEVPQNLSASRPQDRQFILSSKKLLLSDSGFYLCAWSVGGANEQFFGPGTRLTVL.

CDR3 residues: CASSRPTGVRTEAFF. The CDR3 nucleotides read TGTGCCAGCAGCCGCCCGACAGGGGTTCGGACTGAAGCTTTCTTT. This sequence joins TRBV6-6 and TRBJ1-1; 8 bases map to TRBD1. The germline gives CDR1 MNHNY, CDR2 SVGAGI (reference sequence). The CDR3 loop spans 15 amino acids. V lost 6 bases to trimming and J lost 5 bases; unmatched junction nucleotides: 11.

V is TRBV6-6 and J is TRBJ2-1; D not certain. The germline gives CDR1 MNHNY, CDR2 SVGAGI (reference sequence). V was pared by 2 bases and J by 0 bases, with 11 bases between. The CDR3 has 16 residues. CDR3 residues: CASSYRDFNSYNEQFF. The CDR3 DNA follows: TGTGCCAGCAGTTACCGCGACTTCAACTCCTACAATGAGCAGTTCTTC.

CDR3 in amino acids: CATSRSLGGADYTF. Here the CDR3 DNA reads TGTGCCACCAGCAGGTCCCTGGGGGGGGCCGACTACACCTTC. This chain joins TRBV15 and TRBJ1-2, with D tentatively TRBD1 (6 bases). The CDR3 loop spans 14 amino acids. Deletions cut 3 bases from V and 10 bases from J, with 18 bases between. Per the germline V gene, CDR1 is LNHNV and CDR2 is YYDKDF (reference sequence). Complete variable domain (other parts from reference TRBV15 and TRBJ1-2): DAMVIQNPRYQVTQFGKPVTLSCSQTLNHNVMYWYQQKSSQAPKLLFHYYDKDFNNEADTPDNFQSRRPNTSFCFLDIRSPGLGDTAMYLCATSRSLGGADYTFGSGTRLTVV.

The rearrangement links TRBV27 to TRBJ2-1; 8 bases are a match to TRBD1. The CDR3 spans 13 residues. V lost 5 bases, J lost 10 bases, and 7 bases stayed unmatched. CDR1 and CDR2 from the germline V gene are MNHEY and SMNVEV (reference sequence). CDR3 residues: CASSPRQGWEQFF. DNA of the CDR3: TGTGCCAGCAGTCCCAGACAGGGGTGGGAGCAGTTCTTC.